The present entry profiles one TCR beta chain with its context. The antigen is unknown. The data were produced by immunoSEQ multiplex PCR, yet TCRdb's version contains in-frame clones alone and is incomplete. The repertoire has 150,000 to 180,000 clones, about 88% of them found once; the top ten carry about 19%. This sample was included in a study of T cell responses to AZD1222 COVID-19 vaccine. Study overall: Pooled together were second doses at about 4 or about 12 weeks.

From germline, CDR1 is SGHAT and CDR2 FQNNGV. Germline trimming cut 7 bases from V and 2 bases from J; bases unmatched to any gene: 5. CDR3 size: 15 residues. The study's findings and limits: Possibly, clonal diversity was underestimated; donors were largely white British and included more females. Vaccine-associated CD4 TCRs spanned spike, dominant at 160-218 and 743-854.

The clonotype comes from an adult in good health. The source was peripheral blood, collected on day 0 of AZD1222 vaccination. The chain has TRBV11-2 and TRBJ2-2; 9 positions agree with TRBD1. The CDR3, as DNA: TGTGCCAGCACCCGGGACAGGGCAAACACCGGGGAGCTGTTTTTT. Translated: CASTRDRANTGELFF.